These 29 T cell receptor beta chains share one sample of origin, sequenced in a study of vaccination effects on CD4 cells after COVID-19. Method: immunoSEQ multiplex PCR; TCRdb's copy keeps in-frame clones and lacks some. The sample includes about 73,000 clones, roughly 79% seen only once; the top ten take around 2.9%. Ahead of sequencing, the ViraFEST assay grew antigen-specific CD4+ T cells using viral peptide pools. The authors isolated CD4+ T cells after around 10 days of culture. Neither prior SARS-CoV-2 infection nor positive nucleocapsid antibodies were present in the vaccine recipients. Their specific antigens are unknown. The sequencing used CD4+ T cells from PBMCs cultured with HCoV-NL63 spike peptides, collected before COVID-19 vaccination. Every receptor here comes from a human donor who received a COVID-19 vaccine.

This chain joins TRBV7-8 and TRBJ2-3, with TRBD1 matching 8 bases. CDR1 and CDR2 (germline): SGHVS, FQNEAQ. This CDR3 region has 15 residues. Trimming removed 5 bases from V and 3 bases from J; junction bases left unmatched: 7. This CDR3 is CASSNRTGRTDTQYF. Here the CDR3 DNA reads TGTGCCAGCAGCAACCGGACAGGGCGGACAGATACGCAGTATTTT.

The chain links TRBV19 to TRBJ2-1; 10 positions agree with TRBD1. The CDR3 consists of 14 residues. Looked up from germline, CDR1 is LNHDA and CDR2 is SQIVND (reference sequence). After removal of 8 bases from V and 4 bases from J, the junction contained 5 bases not matched to a gene. CDR3 sequence reads: CASPGQGFYNEQFF. The CDR3 DNA sequence: TGTGCCAGTCCGGGACAGGGGTTTTACAATGAGCAGTTCTTC. Full variable domain (outside the CDR3, taken from reference TRBV19 and TRBJ2-1): DGGITQSPKYLFRKEGQNVTLSCEQNLNHDAMYWYRQDPGQGLRLIYYSQIVNDFQKGDIAEGYSVSREKKESFPLTVTSAQKNPTAFYLCASPGQGFYNEQFFGPGTRLTVL.

CDR3 amino acids: CASSQTGGRGNNSPLHF. The CDR3 nucleotides read TGCGCCAGCAGCCAAACGGGGGGCCGTGGTAATAATTCACCCCTCCACTTT. The V gene is TRBV4-1, the J gene TRBJ1-6; tentative D call: TRBD1 (6 bases). Trimming shortened V by 2 bases and J by 5 bases, and 16 bases separated the two germline ends. CDR3 length: 17 residues. Germline CDR1 MGHRA, CDR2 YSYEKL.

In this sample, this clone turned up a few times. V and J are TRBV19 and TRBJ2-5, with 7 bases that match TRBD1. The CDR3 extends over 13 amino acids. Germline loops: CDR1 LNHDA, CDR2 SQIVND (reference sequence). With 4 bases clipped from V and 4 bases from J, the junction kept 3 bases outside the gene matches. The CDR3 loop is CASSRGQRETQYF. The CDR3 DNA is TGTGCCAGTAGTAGGGGACAGAGAGAGACCCAGTACTTC. The complete variable domain, with remaining parts taken from reference TRBV19 and TRBJ2-5, reads DGGITQSPKYLFRKEGQNVTLSCEQNLNHDAMYWYRQDPGQGLRLIYYSQIVNDFQKGDIAEGYSVSREKKESFPLTVTSAQKNPTAFYLCASSRGQRETQYFGPGTRLLVL.

The chain is built from TRBV6-2 or TRBV6-3 and TRBJ1-1, with no clear D. The CDR3 consists of 14 residues. The germline V gene encodes CDR1 MNHEY and CDR2 SVGEGT. Trimming pared 5 bases from V and 4 bases from J, leaving 14 bases between. CDR3 amino acids: CASSSRIDGTEAFF. CDR3 nucleotide sequence: TGTGCCAGCAGTAGCCGGATTGACGGCACTGAAGCTTTCTTT.

This sequence joins TRBV19 and TRBJ2-6, with 10 bases lining up with TRBD2. Germline V gene lookup returns CDR1 LNHDA and CDR2 SQIVND (reference sequence). The CDR3 contains 19 residues. Unmatched junction bases numbered 11, after V lost 6 bases and J lost 0 bases. The CDR3 is CASSLKLAGPSSGANVLTF. In DNA, the CDR3 is TGTGCCAGTAGCCTAAAACTAGCGGGGCCAAGCTCTGGGGCCAACGTCCTGACTTTC.

The chain employs TRBV6-1 and TRBJ1-5, with D uncertain. Germline CDR1 reads MNHNS; CDR2 reads SASEGT. This CDR3 is built from 16 residues. V was shortened by 0 bases and J by 0 bases, with 9 bases between the two germline ends. The CDR3 bases are TGTGCCAGCAGTGAAGCGGGGATTTATAGCAATCAGCCCCAGCATTTT. Translated: CASSEAGIYSNQPQHF.

A single count supports this clone. The rearrangement uses TRBV9 and TRBJ2-6; TRBD1 aligns across 8 bases. CDR1 and CDR2 (germline): SGDLS, YYNGEE. V was pared by 4 bases and J by 2 bases, with 5 bases of the junction left unmatched. The CDR3 sequence is 16 residues long. The CDR3 DNA follows: TGTGCCAGCAGCACCCACAGGGGGACTGGGGCCAACGTCCTGACTTTC. Residues: CASSTHRGTGANVLTF.

This chain links TRBV30 with TRBJ2-5; D remains unclear. Germline assignment: CDR1 GTSNPN and CDR2 SVGIG (reference sequence). The CDR3 spans 13 residues. V lost 0 bases and J lost 1, with 6 bases in between. CDR3 sequence reads: CAWSVGFQETQYF. DNA for the CDR3: TGTGCCTGGAGTGTGGGCTTCCAAGAGACCCAGTACTTC.

The J gene is TRBJ2-3, the V gene TRBV18; 8 bases line up with TRBD1. With V trimmed by 5 bases and J by 6 bases, 7 bases remained unmatched. The germline V gene encodes CDR1 KGHSH and CDR2 LQKENI. The CDR3 contains 14 residues. The CDR3 region is CASSTTGAGDTQYF. The CDR3 DNA reads TGTGCCAGCTCAACGACAGGGGCGGGGGATACGCAGTATTTT.

The rearrangement joins TRBV6-1 to TRBJ2-7; TRBD2 might be the D (6 bases). CDR1 and CDR2 from the germline V gene are MNHNS and SASEGT. This CDR3 region has 14 residues. The V gene lost 3 bases and the J gene lost 0 bases, with 9 bases spanning the gap. The CDR3 region is CASSDSGSSYEQYV. The DNA of the CDR3 is TGTGCCAGCAGTGATTCCGGGAGCTCCTACGAGCAGTACGTC.

The chain uses TRBV3-1 (or the pseudogene TRBV3-2) and TRBJ1-6; D is perhaps TRBD1 (5 bases). V lost 3 bases and J lost 5, with 8 bases in between. This CDR3 is built from 14 residues. CDR1 LGHDT and CDR2 YNNKEL come from the germline V gene (reference sequence). The DNA for the CDR3 is TGTGCCAGCAGCCAGGGACGGAATAATTCACCCCTCCACTTT. Protein product: CASSQGRNNSPLHF.

V and J are TRBV3-1 (or the pseudogene TRBV3-2) and TRBJ2-5, with a weak D call TRBD1 (5 bases). CDR1 LGHDT and CDR2 YNNKEL come from the germline V gene (reference sequence). The CDR3 length is 11 residues. Trimming removed 6 bases from V and 7 bases from J, with 9 bases in between. The CDR3 loop reads CASSRGRTQYF. In DNA, the CDR3 is TGTGCCAGCAGTAGGGGCCGGACCCAGTACTTC.

V and J are TRBV12-5 and TRBJ2-5; perhaps TRBD1 as D (6 bases). Deletions cut 9 bases from V and 2 bases from J, with 19 bases between. This CDR3 region has 15 residues. Germline V gene sequence: CDR1 LGHNT, CDR2 FRNRAP. For the CDR3, the DNA is TGTGCTAGGATTGCCCCAGGGGAAAGGCAAGAGACCCAGTACTTC. It codes for CARIAPGERQETQYF.

This clone turned up a few times. V gene TRBV3-1 (or the pseudogene TRBV3-2) combines with J gene TRBJ1-1; D is undetermined. This CDR3 contains 12 residues. V was cut by 8 bases and J by 4 bases, with 11 bases left in between. Germline CDR1 is LGHDT and CDR2 is YNNKEL (reference sequence). The CDR3 DNA sequence: TGTGCCAGCGGAGGGCGGTCCACTGAAGCTTTCTTT. The encoded protein is CASGGRSTEAFF.

The chain recombines TRBV2 with TRBJ2-5; TRBD1 matches at 8 bases. Per germline, CDR1 SNHLY and CDR2 FYNNEI. CDR3 length equals 14 residues. J lost 2 bases, V lost 3 bases, and 2 bases had no gene match. The CDR3 protein is CASSDRTGQETQYF. In DNA, the CDR3 is TGTGCCAGCAGTGATAGGACAGGGCAAGAGACCCAGTACTTC.

This clone was detected a few times. The V and J genes are TRBV7-3 and TRBJ1-2, with a tentative D call TRBD1 (6 bases). This CDR3 comprises 13 residues. Trimming left V 1 base short and J 13 bases short, with 16 bases between. The germline V gene has CDR1 SGHTA and CDR2 FQGTGA. The CDR3 spells CASSLKGGEVSTF. CDR3 bases: TGTGCCAGCAGCTTAAAAGGGGGAGAAGTCAGCACCTTC.

The V call is TRBV18, the J call TRBJ2-1; TRBD2 agrees at 8 bases. Germline V CDR1 and CDR2: KGHSH, LQKENI. The ends lost 3 bases at V and 5 bases at J; junction bases unmatched: 0. This CDR3 has 13 residues. This CDR3 is CASSPSGNNEQFF. The CDR3 nucleotides are TGTGCCAGCTCACCTAGCGGGAACAATGAGCAGTTCTTC.

The V call is TRBV6-2 or TRBV6-3, the J call TRBJ2-5; no firm D call. Trimming shortened V by 1 base and J by 2 bases, and 8 bases separated the two germline ends. Germline lookup yields CDR1 MNHEY and CDR2 SVGEGT. CDR3 length equals 14 residues. The CDR3 DNA sequence: TGTGCCAGCAGTTACTTTAGCAGTCAAGAGACCCAGTACTTC. This translates into CASSYFSSQETQYF.

J is TRBJ2-6 and V is TRBV7-9; D is undetermined. Germline CDR1 is SEHNR and CDR2 is FQNEAQ (reference sequence). Trimming removed 2 bases at V and 0 bases at J, with 11 bases between. CDR3 length equals 17 residues. The CDR3 region has the DNA TGTGCCAGCAGCTTACACAACGGAAGCTCTGGGGCCAACGTCCTGACTTTC. It translates to CASSLHNGSSGANVLTF.

The chain joins TRBV24-1 to TRBJ2-2; tentative D call: TRBD1 (5 bases). CDR1 KGHDR and CDR2 SFDVKD come from the germline V gene. Trimming cost V 2 bases and J 0 bases, with 9 bases left between them. The CDR3 is made up of 16 amino acids. The CDR3, as DNA: TGTGCCACCAGTGATTCACAGGATCCGAACACCGGGGAGCTGTTTTTT. It specifies CATSDSQDPNTGELFF.

The rearrangement uses TRBV10-3 and TRBJ1-2, with D perhaps matching TRBD1 (5 bases). The length of the CDR3 is 14 residues. Trimming left V 5 bases short and J 4 bases short, with 14 bases between. Germline loops: CDR1 ENHRY, CDR2 SYGVKD. DNA for the CDR3: TGTGCCATCAGTAAAACGGACACTAGCTATGGCTACACCTTC. Its translation: CAISKTDTSYGYTF.

The CDR3 protein is CASSHGLAGGRTDTQYF. Here the CDR3 DNA reads TGTGCCAGCAGCCACGGACTAGCGGGGGGGCGCACAGATACGCAGTATTTT. The J gene is TRBJ2-3, the V gene TRBV7-3; TRBD2 aligns across 15 bases. Germline CDR1 and CDR2: SGHTA and FQGTGA. This CDR3 is 17 amino acids long. V shed 5 bases and J 1 base; nucleotides not matched to a gene: 4.

The chain uses TRBV6-2 or TRBV6-3 and TRBJ2-5; the match to TRBD1 covers 9 bases. V gave up 0 bases and J gave up 4 bases; unmatched junction bases: 6. The germline V gene has CDR1 MNHEY and CDR2 SVGEGT. CDR3 length equals 16 residues. In nucleotides, the CDR3 is TGTGCCAGCAGTTACTCCGGGACAGGGAGTACAGAGACCCAGTACTTC. This codes for CASSYSGTGSTETQYF.

The chain uses TRBV5-4 and TRBJ2-3; D is perhaps TRBD2 (6 bases). V gave up 3 bases and J gave up 0 bases, with 8 bases separating them. CDR1 is SGHNT and CDR2 is YYREEE in the germline V gene (reference sequence). The CDR3 runs 14 residues. The CDR3 here is CASSSGGSTDTQYF. The DNA for the CDR3 is TGTGCCAGCAGCTCCGGGGGAAGCACAGATACGCAGTATTTT.

This clone was counted between two and nine times. The rearrangement uses TRBV19 and TRBJ2-1; D is unresolved. Germline CDR1 and CDR2: LNHDA and SQIVND (reference sequence). With 4 bases removed from V and 4 bases from J, the gap between germline ends came to 5 bases. This CDR3 contains 12 residues. This CDR3 is CASSTGYNEQFF. As DNA, the CDR3 is TGTGCCAGTAGTACCGGATACAATGAGCAGTTCTTC.

This clone has only a few counts. The CDR3 DNA reads TGCGCCAGCAGCTTGGGGTCAGGGGGTAACGAGCAGTACGTC. Its protein product is CASSLGSGGNEQYV. V gene TRBV5-1 combines with J gene TRBJ2-7; the match to TRBD1 covers 7 bases. This CDR3 spans 14 amino acids. V gave up 0 bases and J gave up 5 bases; unmatched junction bases: 5. Germline loops: CDR1 SGHRS, CDR2 YFSETQ.

In DNA form, the CDR3 reads TGTGCCAGTAGTACCGGACAGGGTCATCAGCCCCAGCATTTT. The encoded protein is CASSTGQGHQPQHF. This sequence joins TRBV19 and TRBJ1-5, with 8 bases aligning to TRBD1. V lost 4 bases, J lost 5 bases, and 4 bases stayed unmatched. This CDR3 is built from 14 residues. CDR1 is LNHDA, CDR2 SQIVND, per germline (reference sequence).

This clone has just a few counts. The chain couples TRBV24-1 to TRBJ2-2; the match to TRBD1 covers 8 bases. Germline values: CDR1 KGHDR, CDR2 SFDVKD. Trimming cost V 4 bases and J 0 bases; bases outside gene matches: 9. CDR3 length: 18 residues. The CDR3 loop is CATSEATGQGTNTGELFF. For the CDR3, the DNA is TGTGCCACCAGTGAGGCAACCGGACAGGGTACGAACACCGGGGAGCTGTTTTTT.